This T cell receptor (beta chain) derives from a study of control samples from healthy donors and cancer patients. The CDR3 runs to 13 residues. Germline V gene sequence: CDR1 MNHEY, CDR2 SVGAGI. The V end was cut by 5 bases, the J end by 1 base, with 8 bases between. The protocol was immunoSEQ multiplex PCR, while the TCRdb copy is restricted to in-frame clones and leaves out a portion. The sample shows about 71,000 clones, 85% to 90% of them seen only once. The rearrangement joins TRBV6-5 to TRBJ1-2; D uncertain. The sequenced material came from PBMCs. The TCR originated in a man aged 60-69 years with lung cancer. CDR3: CASSLDGNYGYTF. Written as DNA, the CDR3 is TGTGCCAGCAGTCTAGACGGTAACTATGGCTACACCTTC.